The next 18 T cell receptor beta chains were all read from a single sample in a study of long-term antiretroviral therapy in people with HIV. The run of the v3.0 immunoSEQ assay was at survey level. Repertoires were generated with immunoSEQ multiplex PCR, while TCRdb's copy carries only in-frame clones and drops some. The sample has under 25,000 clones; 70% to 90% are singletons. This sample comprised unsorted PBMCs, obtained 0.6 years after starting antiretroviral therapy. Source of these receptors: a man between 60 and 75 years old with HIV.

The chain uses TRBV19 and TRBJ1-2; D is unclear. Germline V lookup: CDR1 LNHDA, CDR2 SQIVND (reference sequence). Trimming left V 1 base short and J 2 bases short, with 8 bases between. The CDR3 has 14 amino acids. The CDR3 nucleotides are TGTGCCAGTAGTATAGTAGGGAGAAACTATGGCTACACCTTC. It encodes CASSIVGRNYGYTF.

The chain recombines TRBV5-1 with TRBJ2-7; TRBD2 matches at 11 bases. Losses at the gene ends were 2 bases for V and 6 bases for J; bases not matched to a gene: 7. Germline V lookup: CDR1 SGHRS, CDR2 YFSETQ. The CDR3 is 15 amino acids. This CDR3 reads CASSLSLAGGGEQYF. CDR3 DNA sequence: TGCGCCAGCAGCTTAAGTCTAGCGGGAGGCGGCGAGCAGTACTTC.

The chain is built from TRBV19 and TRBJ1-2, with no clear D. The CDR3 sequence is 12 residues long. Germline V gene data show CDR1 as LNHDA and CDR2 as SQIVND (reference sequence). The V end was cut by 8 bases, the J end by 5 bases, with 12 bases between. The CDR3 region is CASRLGPYGYTF. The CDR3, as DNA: TGTGCCAGTCGCCTCGGGCCGTATGGCTACACCTTC. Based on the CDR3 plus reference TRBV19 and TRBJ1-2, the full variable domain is DGGITQSPKYLFRKEGQNVTLSCEQNLNHDAMYWYRQDPGQGLRLIYYSQIVNDFQKGDIAEGYSVSREKKESFPLTVTSAQKNPTAFYLCASRLGPYGYTFGSGTRLTVV.

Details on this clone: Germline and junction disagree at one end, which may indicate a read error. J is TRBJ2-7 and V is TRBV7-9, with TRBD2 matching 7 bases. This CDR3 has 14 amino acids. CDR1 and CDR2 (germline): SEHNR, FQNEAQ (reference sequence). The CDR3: CASSVGLGSSEQYF. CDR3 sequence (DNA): TGTGCCAGCAGCGTCGGACTAGGCTCCTCCGAGCAGTACTTC.

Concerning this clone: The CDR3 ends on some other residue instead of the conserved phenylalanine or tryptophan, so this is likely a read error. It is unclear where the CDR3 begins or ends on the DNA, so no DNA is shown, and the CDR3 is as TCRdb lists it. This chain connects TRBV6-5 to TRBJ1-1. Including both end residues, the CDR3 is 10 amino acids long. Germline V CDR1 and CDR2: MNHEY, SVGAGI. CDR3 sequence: CASGRPGPLL.

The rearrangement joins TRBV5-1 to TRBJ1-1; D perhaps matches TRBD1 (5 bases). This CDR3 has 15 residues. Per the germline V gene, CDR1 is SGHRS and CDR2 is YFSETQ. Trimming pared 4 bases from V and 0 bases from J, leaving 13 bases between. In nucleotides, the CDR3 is TGCGCCAGCAGCCTCGGAGGGGCCTTGAACACTGAAGCTTTCTTT. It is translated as CASSLGGALNTEAFF.

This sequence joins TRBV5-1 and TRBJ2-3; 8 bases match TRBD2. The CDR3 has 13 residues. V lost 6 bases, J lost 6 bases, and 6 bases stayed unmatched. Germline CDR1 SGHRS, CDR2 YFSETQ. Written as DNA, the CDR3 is TGCGCCAGCATGGAAGCGGGAGCGGATACGCAGTATTTT. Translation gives CASMEAGADTQYF.

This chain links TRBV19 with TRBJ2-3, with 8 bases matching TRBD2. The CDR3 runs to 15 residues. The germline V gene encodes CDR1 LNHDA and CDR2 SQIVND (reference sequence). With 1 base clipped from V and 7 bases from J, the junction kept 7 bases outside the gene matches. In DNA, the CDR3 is TGTGCCAGTAGTATAGGGCCCGGGAGGGCATATACGCAGTATTTT. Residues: CASSIGPGRAYTQYF. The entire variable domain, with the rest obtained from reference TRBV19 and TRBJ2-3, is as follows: DGGITQSPKYLFRKEGQNVTLSCEQNLNHDAMYWYRQDPGQGLRLIYYSQIVNDFQKGDIAEGYSVSREKKESFPLTVTSAQKNPTAFYLCASSIGPGRAYTQYFGPGTRLTVL.

The CDR3 region is CASSYQMGALYTF. In DNA, the CDR3 is TGTGCCAGCAGTTACCAAATGGGGGCCCTCTACACCTTC. The chain carries TRBV6-5 and TRBJ1-2, with TRBD1 as a possible D gene (6 bases). Looked up from germline, CDR1 is MNHEY and CDR2 is SVGAGI. This CDR3 region has 13 residues. Trimming cost V 2 bases and J 10 bases, with 14 bases left between them.

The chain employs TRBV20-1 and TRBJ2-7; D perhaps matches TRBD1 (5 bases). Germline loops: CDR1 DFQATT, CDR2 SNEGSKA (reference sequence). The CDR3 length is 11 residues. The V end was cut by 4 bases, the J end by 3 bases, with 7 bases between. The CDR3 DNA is TGCAGTGCTACAGGGTTCTACGAGCAGTACTTC. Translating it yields CSATGFYEQYF.

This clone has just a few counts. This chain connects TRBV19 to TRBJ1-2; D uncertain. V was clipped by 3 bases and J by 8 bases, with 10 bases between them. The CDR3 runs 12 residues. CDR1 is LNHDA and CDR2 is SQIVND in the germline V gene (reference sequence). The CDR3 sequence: CASSIVDNGYTF. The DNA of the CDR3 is TGTGCCAGTAGTATCGTTGACAACGGCTACACCTTC.

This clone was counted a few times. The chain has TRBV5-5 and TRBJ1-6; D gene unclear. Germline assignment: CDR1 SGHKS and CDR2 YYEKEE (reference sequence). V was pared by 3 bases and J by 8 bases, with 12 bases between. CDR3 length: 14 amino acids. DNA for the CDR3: TGTGCCAGCAGCTCGAACAACCGGGATTCACCCCTCCACTTT. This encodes CASSSNNRDSPLHF.

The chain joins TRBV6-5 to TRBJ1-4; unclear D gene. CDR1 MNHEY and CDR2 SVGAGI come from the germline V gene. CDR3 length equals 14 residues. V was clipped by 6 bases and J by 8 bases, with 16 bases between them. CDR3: CASRNVAVVEKLFF. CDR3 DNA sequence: TGTGCCAGCAGGAACGTCGCGGTAGTCGAAAAACTGTTTTTT.

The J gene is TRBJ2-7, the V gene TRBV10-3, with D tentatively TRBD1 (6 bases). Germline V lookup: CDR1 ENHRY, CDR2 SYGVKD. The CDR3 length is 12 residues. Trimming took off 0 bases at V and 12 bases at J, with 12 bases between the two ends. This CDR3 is CAISESTTGLYF. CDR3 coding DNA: TGTGCCATCAGTGAGTCGACTACAGGGCTGTACTTC.

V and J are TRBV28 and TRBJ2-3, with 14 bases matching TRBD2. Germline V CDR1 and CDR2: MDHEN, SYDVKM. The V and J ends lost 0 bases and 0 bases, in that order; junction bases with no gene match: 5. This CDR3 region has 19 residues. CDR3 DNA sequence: TGTGCCAGCAGTTTATGGGGACTAGCGGGGGACTTTAGCACAGATACGCAGTATTTT. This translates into CASSLWGLAGDFSTDTQYF.

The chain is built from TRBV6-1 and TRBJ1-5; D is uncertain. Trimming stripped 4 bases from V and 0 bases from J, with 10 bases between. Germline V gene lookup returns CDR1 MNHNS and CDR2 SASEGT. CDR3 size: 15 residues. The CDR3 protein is CASSGRDHSNQPQHF. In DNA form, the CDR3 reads TGTGCCAGCAGTGGCAGAGACCATAGCAATCAGCCCCAGCATTTT.

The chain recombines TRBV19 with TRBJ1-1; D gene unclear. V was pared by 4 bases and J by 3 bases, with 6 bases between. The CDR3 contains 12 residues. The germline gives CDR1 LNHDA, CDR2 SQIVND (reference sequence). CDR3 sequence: CASSRRDTEAFF. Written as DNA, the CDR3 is TGTGCCAGTAGTAGGAGGGACACTGAAGCTTTCTTT.

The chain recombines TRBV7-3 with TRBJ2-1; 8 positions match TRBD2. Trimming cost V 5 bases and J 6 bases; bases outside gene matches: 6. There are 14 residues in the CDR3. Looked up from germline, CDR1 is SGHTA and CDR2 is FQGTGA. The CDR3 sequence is CASSATSAINEQFF. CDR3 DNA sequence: TGTGCCAGCAGCGCGACTAGCGCCATCAATGAGCAGTTCTTC.